The present T cell receptor (beta chain) was sequenced within a study of radiotherapy plus CTLA-4 blockade in lung cancer. This CDR3 has 15 amino acids. CDR1 and CDR2 (germline): MNHNY, SVGAGI (reference sequence). The V segment lost 2 bases and the J segment 5 bases; nucleotides outside the gene matches: 7. Measured with immunoSEQ multiplex PCR; TCRdb has only the in-frame clones, and not every one. This table has 70,000 to 100,000 clones, approximately 83% appearing once. This clonotype was obtained from a human donor with non-small cell lung cancer who had a partial response to radiotherapy plus ipilimumab. This specimen was peripheral blood, taken from a patient treated with radiotherapy plus ipilimumab. This chain links TRBV6-6 with TRBJ1-1, with 8 positions matching TRBD1. The CDR3 coding sequence is TGTGCCAGCAGTTACAGCCAGGGGGCGCGAACTGAAGCTTTCTTT. It yields the protein CASSYSQGARTEAFF.